The entry below gives a single TCR beta chain sequence along with its context. Its cognate antigen has yet to be identified. Per-nucleotide qualities are absent, and no much larger clonotype sits a single base away. The data stem from a study of cytomegalovirus exposure and HLA in healthy donors (dated by TCRdb to about 2017). Regarding the research as a whole: An earlier analysis of 587 of the donors reported approximately 300 Gb of sequence data and some 120 million unique TCR beta sequences from 190 million or so T cells. An early release that covered about 600 HLA-typed donors contained around 330 gigabases of sequencing data and around 85 million unique TCR sequences. Of the roughly 400 genotyped donors, less than 90% were placed in the genetic ancestry cluster associated with self-reported Caucasian donors. The study was designed to test whether signatures of past pathogen exposure could be identified by cataloging public T cell receptors. The study profiled the T cell repertoires of 500 to 800 subjects by immunosequencing and related them to cytomegalovirus serostatus. In addition to the first cohort of 666 subjects, a separate validation cohort of approximately 130 different subjects was used. To predict cytomegalovirus infection status, the study combined high-throughput TCR immunosequencing, statistical association of individual TCRs with disease status, and machine learning. In a later analysis, previously published TCR beta repertoires from 550 to 700 donors were re-analyzed and high-resolution HLA genotyping was added so that TCR occurrence patterns could be studied. In the later analysis, no new phenotypic data were used to find candidate immune exposures; instead, reliance was placed on TCR beta sequences and their occurrence across donors. To decide whether each TCR beta V gene segment behaved as functional or pseudogenic, an earlier analysis of 587 of the donors relied on high-throughput TCR beta sequencing. Donor age, sex, ethnicity and CMV serostatus were compiled alongside the repertoire data. Genome-wide SNP genotypes for about 55% of the roughly 670 donors were used in a later genetic analysis, which treated that subset as a discovery cohort. All discovery cohort repertoires had been generated using a single sequencing platform. Class I and class II HLA loci were covered by the typing at four-digit resolution. Typing coverage differed by locus: A, B, C, DRB1 and DQB1 were typed in roughly 620-640 donors, DQA1 in about 510, DPA1 in over 600, and DPB1 in approximately 450. Roughly 5 DR-DQ haplotypes were treated as single units for association and clustering because of strong linkage in the cohort. Among around 400 genotyped donors of the cohort, an average of about 240,000 unique TCR beta nucleotide sequences was sequenced per donor, of which roughly 18% were non-productive.

The method was the immunoSEQ multiplex PCR assay. The multiplex PCR relied on a mix of 60 forward primers for TCR Vbeta segments and 13 reverse primers for TCR Jbeta segments. A multiplex PCR assay on genomic DNA amplified the CDR3 region of rearranged TCR beta genes. The Illumina HiSeq System was used to sequence the amplified TCR beta libraries as 87-base-pair reads. In the paper's pipeline: Across the roughly 670 repertoires, a later analysis counted 75 million to 90 million unique TCR beta chains, about 10 million of which were shared by at least two donors. To remove PCR and sequencing errors, raw reads were error-corrected and collapsed into unique sequences using a nearest-neighbor algorithm that merged closely related sequences. CDR3 sequences were aligned to IMGT reference sequences to assign V, D and J gene segments. Each retained sequence needed at least a six-nucleotide match to both a V gene segment and a J gene segment. A rearrangement was called productive if the CDR3 had no stop codons and remained in frame with V and J, and every other rearrangement was called non-productive. CDR3 was defined by IMGT convention, running from the second conserved V-encoded cysteine to the conserved J-encoded phenylalanine. The earlier analysis of 587 of the donors excluded any sequence lacking an unambiguous match to a single V gene segment. In an earlier analysis of several hundred of the donors, V segments were called functional above 56.7% productive rearrangements and were called segregating when the between-donor standard deviation exceeded 5%. A statistical classification framework was developed to diagnose cytomegalovirus status using the catalog of TCR beta chain sequences. In a later analysis, V and J genes were assigned by comparing TCR nucleotide sequences against IMGT/GENE-DB human TR gene sequences. In a later analysis, CDR3 sequences and most-parsimonious VDJ recombination scenarios were assigned using the TCRdist pipeline. In a later analysis, every TCR beta chain was defined by the combination of its CDR3 amino acid sequence and its V-gene family, and reads without a unique V-gene family were dropped. In a later analysis, 500 to 700 highly shared, low-generation-probability nucleotide sequences were removed to address suspected cross-contamination and a sequencing artifact. A later analysis calculated a clonal expansion index for each public chain from normalized within-repertoire ranks of inferred template counts. In a later analysis, generation probabilities were computed with a VDJ recombination model fitted to out-of-frame rearrangements, and the resulting probabilities were checked against IGoR. In a later analysis, hypergeometric tests were used to score TCR-TCR, TCR-HLA and TCR-CMV co-occurrence, with a repertoire-size bias correction applied to TCR pairs. To estimate false discovery rates, a later analysis permuted the HLA or CMV assignments 20 times. In a later analysis, co-occurring TCRs were grouped with DBSCAN, and TCRdist sequence similarity was added when clustering was performed within HLA-allele-positive subsets. Repertoires with fewer than 30,000 or more than 120,000 public chains were left out of co-occurrence clustering, as were five repertoires with anomalous nucleotide sharing. TCRdb retrieved this table from immuneACCESS and kept in-frame rearrangements only. Not all clones are present; in checked studies, unresolved V genes account for under half, and no reason is known for the remainder. D and trimming come from the DNA, and the V and J calls and clone size come from that table. The sample records 150,000 to 200,000 clones, around 78% of which are singletons. The ten largest clonotypes hold 2.5% to 3.5% of the sample.

The cohort was made up of about 610 healthy bone marrow donors. At the time of sampling, every cohort member was nominally healthy, though immune exposures that went unrecorded were likely present. The donor was CMV seropositive and was included in the group of 250 to 350 seropositive cohort members. Every donor gave a peripheral blood sample, and the peripheral blood mononuclear cells from that sample were used for TCR beta sequencing. Genomic DNA was extracted from the blood cell samples with the Qiagen DNeasy Blood Extraction Kit. What the study reported, not specific to this receptor: Because some donors lacked HLA typing at each locus, the association tests relied only on the typed subset. Broadly in line with IMGT annotations, most TCR beta V segments showed up in productive rearrangements about 87% or about 30% of the time in an earlier analysis of several hundred of the donors. In a later genetic analysis, a missense DCLRE1C variant was associated with V-gene and J-gene trimming of TCR beta chains, and the association was replicated in an independent cohort. In this cohort, only TCR beta chains were sequenced, and detectable features were limited by the absence of alpha or paired-chain data. Several of the top co-occurrence clusters appeared to be linked to parvovirus B19, influenza, CMV and Epstein-Barr virus, according to a later analysis. According to a later genetic analysis, donors in an Asian-associated ancestry cluster had fewer N-insertions in productive TCRs than the approximately 630-donor mean. In a later analysis, some 18,000 TCR beta sequences were associated with specific HLA alleles at a false discovery rate of 0.05. Presence/absence analyses assumed roughly uniform sequencing depth across donors, an assumption that may not hold. A further reported finding was that TCR beta sequences accurately predicted the HLA-A and HLA-B alleles for most subjects in the first cohort. The authors suggested that the approach could potentially be extended to other disease states and immunological phenotypes. The only immune exposure information available for the cohort was CMV serostatus. A group of highly shared sequence variants was considered likely to be a technical artifact of the sequencing pipeline. In a later analysis, TCR association rates were found to vary across HLA loci, with the most associated TCRs seen for DRB1 alleles and the fewest for HLA-C alleles. In both the original and validation cohorts, the classifier was reported to diagnose cytomegalovirus status with high specificity and sensitivity. Assigning TCR associations to individual alleles was difficult when HLA alleles, especially DR and DQ, strongly co-occurred. In a later analysis, HLA-associated TCR beta chains were found to be more clonally expanded and to have lower generation probabilities than equally common non-associated chains. A few of the identified cytomegalovirus-associated TCR beta chains were confirmed in vitro to be specific for cytomegalovirus antigens. According to a later analysis, most CMV-associated TCR beta chains appeared to be HLA-restricted, and the HLA associations seemed to be driven largely by CMV exposure. In the study, some 160 TCR beta chains were listed as associated with cytomegalovirus. Linkage disequilibrium might explain the correlated functional status among segregating V segments, but an unknown experimental factor could not be ruled out. Some IMGT-functional V segments, including TRBV6-2 and TRBV6-3, could not be told apart with the 87-base-pair reads, so those segments were excluded. While some public TCRs were present in many individuals, most TCR sequences turned up only very rarely across donors. Roughly 15 rarely observed V segments, including chromosome 9 orphons, were excluded from the earlier analysis of about 600 of the donors because counts were too low.

The CDR3 numbers 15 residues from cysteine through phenylalanine. The entry retains the CDR3 DNA only, 45 bases that are in frame from base 1. V lost 4 bases and J lost 6 bases, and the count of bases not matched to a germline gene is 8. The germline V gene supplies CDR1 SGHDT and CDR2 YYEEEE. This sequence originates from a woman aged 45-65 years in good health and CMV-seropositive. The specimen was PBMCs. The chain uses TRBV5-6 and TRBJ2-1, with 9 central nucleotides matching TRBD2. The bases are TGTGCCAGCAGCCCTACTAGCGGGTGGATCAATGAGCAGTTCTTC. This yields the protein CASSPTSGWINEQFF.